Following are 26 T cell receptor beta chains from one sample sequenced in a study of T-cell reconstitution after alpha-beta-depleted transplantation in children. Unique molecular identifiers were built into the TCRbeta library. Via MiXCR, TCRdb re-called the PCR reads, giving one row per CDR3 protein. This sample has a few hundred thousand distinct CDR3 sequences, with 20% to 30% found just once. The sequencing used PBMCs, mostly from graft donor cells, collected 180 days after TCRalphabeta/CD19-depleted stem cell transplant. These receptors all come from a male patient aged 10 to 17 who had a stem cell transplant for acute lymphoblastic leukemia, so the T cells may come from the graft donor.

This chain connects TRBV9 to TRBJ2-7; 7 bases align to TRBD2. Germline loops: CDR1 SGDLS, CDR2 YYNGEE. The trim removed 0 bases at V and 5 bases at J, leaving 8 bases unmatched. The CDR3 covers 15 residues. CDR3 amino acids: CASSVEEGGPHEQYF. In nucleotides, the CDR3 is TGTGCCAGCAGCGTAGAGGAGGGAGGGCCCCACGAGCAGTACTTC.

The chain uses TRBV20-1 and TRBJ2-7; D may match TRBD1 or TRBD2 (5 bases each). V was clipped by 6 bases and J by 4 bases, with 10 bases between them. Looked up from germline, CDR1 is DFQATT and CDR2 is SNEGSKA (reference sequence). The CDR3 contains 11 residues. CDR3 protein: CSARGPYEQYF. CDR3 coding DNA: TGCAGTGCAAGGGGACCATACGAGCAGTACTTC.

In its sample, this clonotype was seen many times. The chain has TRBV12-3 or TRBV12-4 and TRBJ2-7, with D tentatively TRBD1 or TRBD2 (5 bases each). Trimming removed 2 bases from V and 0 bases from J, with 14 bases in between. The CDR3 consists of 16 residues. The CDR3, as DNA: TGTGCCAGCAGTTTACAGGGTACGGGGCGCTCCTACGAGCAGTACTTC. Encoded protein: CASSLQGTGRSYEQYF.

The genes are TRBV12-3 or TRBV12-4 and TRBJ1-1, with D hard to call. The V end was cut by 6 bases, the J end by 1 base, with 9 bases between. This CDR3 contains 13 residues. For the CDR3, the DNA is TGTGCCAGCAGAGGTTTCGGGAACACTGAAGCTTTCTTT. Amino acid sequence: CASRGFGNTEAFF.

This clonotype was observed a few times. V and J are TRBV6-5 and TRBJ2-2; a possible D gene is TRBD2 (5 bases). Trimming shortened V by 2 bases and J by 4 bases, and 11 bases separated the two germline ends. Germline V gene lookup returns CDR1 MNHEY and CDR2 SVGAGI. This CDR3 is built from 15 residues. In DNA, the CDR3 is TGTGCCAGCAGTTACCGGGGATCGGGCACCGGGGAGCTGTTTTTT. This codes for CASSYRGSGTGELFF.

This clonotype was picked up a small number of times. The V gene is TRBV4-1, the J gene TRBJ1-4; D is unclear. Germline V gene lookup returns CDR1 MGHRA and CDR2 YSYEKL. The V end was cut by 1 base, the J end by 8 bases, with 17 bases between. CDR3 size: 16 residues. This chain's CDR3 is CASSQVGLRVREKLFF. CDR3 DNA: TGCGCCAGCAGCCAAGTGGGATTAAGGGTTAGAGAAAAACTGTTTTTT.

The CDR3 spells CASSLGPSLETQYF. The CDR3 DNA sequence: TGCGCCAGCAGCTTGGGCCCCAGCTTGGAGACCCAGTACTTC. The chain couples TRBV5-1 to TRBJ2-5, with D hard to call. The CDR3 covers 14 residues. Germline V CDR1 and CDR2: SGHRS, YFSETQ. Trimming cost V 0 bases and J 5 bases, with 11 bases left between them. Filled out from reference TRBV5-1 and TRBJ2-5, the complete variable domain reads KAGVTQTPRYLIKTRGQQVTLSCSPISGHRSVSWYQQTPGQGLQFLFEYFSETQRNKGNFPGRFSGRQFSNSRSEMNVSTLELGDSALYLCASSLGPSLETQYFGPGTRLLVL.

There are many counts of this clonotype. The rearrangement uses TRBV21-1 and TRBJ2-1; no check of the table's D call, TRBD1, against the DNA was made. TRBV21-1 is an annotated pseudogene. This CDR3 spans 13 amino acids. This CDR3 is CASRRQGASLQFF. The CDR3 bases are TGTGCCAGCAGAAGACAGGGGGCCTCCTTGCAGTTCTTC.

This CDR3 is CSATHRVYEQYF. The CDR3 DNA reads as TGCAGTGCTACCCACAGGGTCTACGAGCAGTACTTC. The V gene is TRBV20-1, the J gene TRBJ2-7; tentatively, D is TRBD1 (6 bases). Between the trimmed V and J ends, which lost 4 bases and 3 bases, there was a span of 10 bases. Germline V gene sequence: CDR1 DFQATT, CDR2 SNEGSKA (reference sequence). The CDR3 covers 12 residues.

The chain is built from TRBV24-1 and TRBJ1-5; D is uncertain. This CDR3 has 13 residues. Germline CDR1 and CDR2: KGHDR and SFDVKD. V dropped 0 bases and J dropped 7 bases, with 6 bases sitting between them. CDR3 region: CATSDLRGQPQHF. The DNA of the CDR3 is TGTGCCACCAGTGATTTGCGCGGGCAGCCCCAGCATTTT.

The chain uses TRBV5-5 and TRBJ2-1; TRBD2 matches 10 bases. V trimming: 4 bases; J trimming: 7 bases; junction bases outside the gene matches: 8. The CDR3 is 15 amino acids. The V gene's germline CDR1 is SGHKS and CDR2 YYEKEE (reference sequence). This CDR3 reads CASSRAGTSANEQFF. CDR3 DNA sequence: TGTGCCAGCAGCAGGGCGGGGACTAGCGCTAATGAGCAGTTCTTC.

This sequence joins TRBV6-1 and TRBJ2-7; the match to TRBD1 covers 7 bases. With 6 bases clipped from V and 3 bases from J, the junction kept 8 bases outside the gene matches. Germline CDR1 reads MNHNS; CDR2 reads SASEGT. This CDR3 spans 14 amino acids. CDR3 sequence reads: CASSPPGQHYEQYF. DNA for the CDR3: TGTGCCAGCAGCCCCCCGGGACAGCACTACGAGCAGTACTTC.

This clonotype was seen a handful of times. The CDR3 coding sequence is TGCAGTGCTAGACGGCCAGGGGGCACTGAAGCTTTCTTT. It translates to CSARRPGGTEAFF. The chain joins TRBV20-1 to TRBJ1-1, with 7 bases aligning to TRBD1. Trimming cost V 2 bases and J 4 bases; bases outside gene matches: 4. CDR3 size: 13 residues. CDR1 is DFQATT, CDR2 SNEGSKA, per germline (reference sequence).

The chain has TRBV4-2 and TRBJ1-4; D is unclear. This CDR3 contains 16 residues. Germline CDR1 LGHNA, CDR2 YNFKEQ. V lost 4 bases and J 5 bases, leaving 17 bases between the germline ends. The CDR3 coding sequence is TGTGCCAGCAGCCCTCCCCGTCCGGGCGACAATGAAAAACTGTTTTTT. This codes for CASSPPRPGDNEKLFF.

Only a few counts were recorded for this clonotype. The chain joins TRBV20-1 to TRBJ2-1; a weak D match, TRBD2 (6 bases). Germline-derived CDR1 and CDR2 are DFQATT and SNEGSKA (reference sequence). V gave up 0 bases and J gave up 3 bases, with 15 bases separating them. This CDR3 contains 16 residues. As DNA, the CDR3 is TGCAGTGCTAGAGATGTTTGGGGACTCCACTACAATGAGCAGTTCTTC. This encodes CSARDVWGLHYNEQFF.

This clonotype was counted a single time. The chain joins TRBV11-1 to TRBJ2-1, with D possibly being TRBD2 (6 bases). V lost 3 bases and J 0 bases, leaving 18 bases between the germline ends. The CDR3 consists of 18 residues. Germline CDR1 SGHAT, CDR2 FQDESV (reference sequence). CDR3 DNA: TGTGCCAGCAGCTTCGTCAGGAATAGCGGACACTCCTACAATGAGCAGTTCTTC. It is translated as CASSFVRNSGHSYNEQFF.

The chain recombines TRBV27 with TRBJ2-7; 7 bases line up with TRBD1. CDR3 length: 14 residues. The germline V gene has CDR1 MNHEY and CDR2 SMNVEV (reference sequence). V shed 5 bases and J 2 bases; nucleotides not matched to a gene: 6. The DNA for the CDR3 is TGTGCCAGCAGTGTCACAGGGGCCCCCTACGAGCAGTACTTC. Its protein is CASSVTGAPYEQYF.

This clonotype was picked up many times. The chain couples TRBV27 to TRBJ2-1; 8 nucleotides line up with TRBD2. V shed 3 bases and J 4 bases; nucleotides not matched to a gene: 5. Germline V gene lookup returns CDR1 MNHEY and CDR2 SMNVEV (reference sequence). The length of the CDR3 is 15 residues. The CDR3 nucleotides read TGTGCCAGCAGTTTCGGGGGACTAGATTACAATGAGCAGTTCTTC. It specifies CASSFGGLDYNEQFF.

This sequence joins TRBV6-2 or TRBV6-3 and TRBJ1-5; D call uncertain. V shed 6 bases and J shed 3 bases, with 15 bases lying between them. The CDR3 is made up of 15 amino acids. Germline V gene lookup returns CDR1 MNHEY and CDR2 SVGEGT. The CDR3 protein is CASSPMGGSNQPQHF. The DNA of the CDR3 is TGTGCCAGCAGCCCCATGGGCGGCTCCAATCAGCCCCAGCATTTT.

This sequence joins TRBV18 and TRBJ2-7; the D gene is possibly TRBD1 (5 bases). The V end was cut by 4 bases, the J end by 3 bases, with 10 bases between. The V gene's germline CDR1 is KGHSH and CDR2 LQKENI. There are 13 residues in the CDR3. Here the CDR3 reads CASSQMDNYEQYF. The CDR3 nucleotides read TGTGCCAGCTCACAGATGGACAACTACGAGCAGTACTTC. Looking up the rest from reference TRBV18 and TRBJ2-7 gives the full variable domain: NAGVMQNPRHLVRRRGQEARLRCSPMKGHSHVYWYRQLPEEGLKFMVYLQKENIIDESGMPKERFSAEFPKEGPSILRIQQVVRGDSAAYFCASSQMDNYEQYFGPGTRLTVT.

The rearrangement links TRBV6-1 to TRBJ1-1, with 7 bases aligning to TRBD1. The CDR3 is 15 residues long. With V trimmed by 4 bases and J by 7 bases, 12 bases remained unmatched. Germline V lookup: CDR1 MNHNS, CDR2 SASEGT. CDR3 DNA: TGTGCCAGCAGTGGTCGGACAGGAGGATTCGGTGAAGCTTTCTTT. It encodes CASSGRTGGFGEAFF.

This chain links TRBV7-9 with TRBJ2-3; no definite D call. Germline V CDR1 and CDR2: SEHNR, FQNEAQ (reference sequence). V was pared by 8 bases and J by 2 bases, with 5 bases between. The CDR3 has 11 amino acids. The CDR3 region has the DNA TGTGCCAGCCAATACACAGATACGCAGTATTTT. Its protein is CASQYTDTQYF.

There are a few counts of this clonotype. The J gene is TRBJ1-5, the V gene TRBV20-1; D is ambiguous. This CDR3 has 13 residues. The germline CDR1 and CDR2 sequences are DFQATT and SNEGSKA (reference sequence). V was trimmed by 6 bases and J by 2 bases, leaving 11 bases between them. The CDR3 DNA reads TGCAGTGCCCAACCTCGGGGCAATCAGCCCCAGCATTTT. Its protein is CSAQPRGNQPQHF.

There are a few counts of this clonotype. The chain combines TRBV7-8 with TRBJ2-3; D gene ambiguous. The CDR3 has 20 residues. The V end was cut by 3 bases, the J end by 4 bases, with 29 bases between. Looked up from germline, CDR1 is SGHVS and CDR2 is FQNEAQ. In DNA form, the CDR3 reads TGTGCCAGCAGCTTGAGGAAAAAAGGGCCAACTGAAACCCCCCCAGATACGCAGTATTTT. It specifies CASSLRKKGPTETPPDTQYF.

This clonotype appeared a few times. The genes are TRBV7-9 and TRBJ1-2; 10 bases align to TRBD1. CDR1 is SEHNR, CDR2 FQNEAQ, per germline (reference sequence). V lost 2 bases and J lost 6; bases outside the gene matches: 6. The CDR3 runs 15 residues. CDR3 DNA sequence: TGTGCCAGCAGCTTACCCGGGACAGGGGAAAATGGCTACACCTTC. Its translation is CASSLPGTGENGYTF.

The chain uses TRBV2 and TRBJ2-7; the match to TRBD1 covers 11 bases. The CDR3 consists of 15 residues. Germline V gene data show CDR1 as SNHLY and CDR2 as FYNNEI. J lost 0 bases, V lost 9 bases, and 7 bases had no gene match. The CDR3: CARTEGQGVSYEQYF. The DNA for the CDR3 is TGTGCCAGAACCGAGGGACAGGGGGTCTCCTACGAGCAGTACTTC.